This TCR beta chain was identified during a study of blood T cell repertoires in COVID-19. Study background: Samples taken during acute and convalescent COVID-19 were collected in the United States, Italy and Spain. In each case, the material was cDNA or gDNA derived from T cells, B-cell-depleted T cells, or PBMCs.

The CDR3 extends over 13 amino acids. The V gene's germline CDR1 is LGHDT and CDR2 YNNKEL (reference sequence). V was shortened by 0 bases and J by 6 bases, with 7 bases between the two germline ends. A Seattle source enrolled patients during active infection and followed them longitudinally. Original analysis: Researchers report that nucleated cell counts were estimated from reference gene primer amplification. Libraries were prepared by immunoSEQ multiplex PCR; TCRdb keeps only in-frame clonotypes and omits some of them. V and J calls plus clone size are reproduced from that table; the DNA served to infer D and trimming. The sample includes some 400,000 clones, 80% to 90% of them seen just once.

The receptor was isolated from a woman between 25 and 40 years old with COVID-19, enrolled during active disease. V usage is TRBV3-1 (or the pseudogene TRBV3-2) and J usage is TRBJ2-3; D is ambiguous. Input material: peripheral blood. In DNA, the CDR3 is TGTGCCAGCAGCCAAGACCCATCCGATACGCAGTATTTT. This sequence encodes CASSQDPSDTQYF.